Presented here are 18 T cell receptor beta chains from one specimen sequenced in a study of cytomegalovirus exposure and HLA in healthy donors. The PCR contained 60 Vbeta and 13 Jbeta primers. The repertoire was sequenced with immunoSEQ multiplex PCR; TCRdb's copy has only in-frame clones and lacks some. The data contain 90,000 to 120,000 clones, 60% to 85% of them singletons. Source material: PBMCs. The receptors shown here come from a woman aged 18-29 years in good health and CMV-seropositive.

The chain combines TRBV7-2 with TRBJ2-3; 8 bases match TRBD1. Trimming cost V 5 bases and J 5 bases; bases outside gene matches: 12. The CDR3 contains 16 residues. CDR1 and CDR2 from the germline V gene are SGHTA and FQGNSA. The CDR3 bases are TGTGCCAGCAGCCCCTGGGCGGGGACAGGTGGAGATACGCAGTATTTT. This sequence encodes CASSPWAGTGGDTQYF.

J is TRBJ2-3 and V is TRBV10-3, with D hard to call. V gave up 6 bases and J gave up 3 bases, with 10 bases separating them. The germline V gene has CDR1 ENHRY and CDR2 SYGVKD. The CDR3 runs 13 residues. The CDR3 region is CAIRTSKTDTQYF. DNA of the CDR3: TGTGCCATCAGGACTTCGAAGACAGATACGCAGTATTTT.

V gene TRBV5-1 combines with J gene TRBJ1-4; no definite D call. This CDR3 region has 14 residues. Germline lookup yields CDR1 SGHRS and CDR2 YFSETQ. V lost 4 bases, J lost 2 bases, and 9 bases lay in between. CDR3 coding DNA: TGCGCCAGCAGCGTGGGAGGGACTAATGAAAAACTGTTTTTT. It codes for CASSVGGTNEKLFF.

This chain links TRBV28 with TRBJ2-7; the match to TRBD2 covers 16 bases. Per germline, CDR1 MDHEN and CDR2 SYDVKM. Unmatched junction bases numbered 10, after V lost 5 bases and J lost 0 bases. This CDR3 is 19 amino acids long. Here the CDR3 reads CASSRRAGLAGGPSYEQYF. For the CDR3, the DNA is TGTGCCAGCAGTCGCCGCGCGGGACTAGCGGGAGGGCCCTCCTACGAGCAGTACTTC.

The chain uses TRBV13 and TRBJ2-5, with 14 nucleotides matching TRBD2. The tail of the sequence fits TRBJ2-7 better, so the J call may be wrong. This CDR3 has 15 residues. Germline V lookup: CDR1 PRHDT, CDR2 FYEKMQ (reference sequence). The CDR3 coding sequence is TGTGCCAGCAGCTCCGGGACTAGCGGGAGCCACGAGCAGTACTTC. Amino acids: CASSSGTSGSHEQYF.

The table lists this clone with a few counts. The chain has TRBV5-4 and TRBJ2-5, with a tentative D call TRBD2 (6 bases). The CDR3 length is 14 residues. Per the germline V gene, CDR1 is SGHNT and CDR2 is YYREEE (reference sequence). Trimming removed 2 bases from V and 4 bases from J, with 12 bases in between. The CDR3 region is CASSLGGPGETQYF. The DNA for the CDR3 is TGTGCCAGCAGCTTAGGAGGGCCAGGAGAGACCCAGTACTTC. The variable domain in full, with the rest retrieved from reference TRBV5-4 and TRBJ2-5, is ETGVTQSPTHLIKTRGQQVTLRCSSQSGHNTVSWYQQALGQGPQFIFQYYREEENGRGNFPPRFSGLQFPNYSSELNVNALELDDSALYLCASSLGGPGETQYFGPGTRLLVL.

The gene calls are TRBV4-1 and TRBJ1-1; 10 bases fit TRBD1. This CDR3 spans 14 amino acids. Unmatched junction bases numbered 1, after V lost 6 bases and J lost 0 bases. Germline-derived CDR1 and CDR2 are MGHRA and YSYEKL. The CDR3 DNA follows: TGCGCCAGCAGGGACAGGGGGGTGAACACTGAAGCTTTCTTT. It specifies CASRDRGVNTEAFF.

The CDR3 protein is CASSLALGTGGYEQYF. For the CDR3, the DNA is TGTGCCAGCAGCTTAGCACTAGGGACAGGGGGCTACGAGCAGTACTTC. V gene TRBV13 combines with J gene TRBJ2-7, with 11 bases that match TRBD1. The CDR3 extends over 16 amino acids. Germline V gives CDR1 PRHDT, CDR2 FYEKMQ (reference sequence). Losses at the gene ends were 1 base for V and 3 bases for J; bases not matched to a gene: 5.

This clone is a singleton in its sample. The J gene is TRBJ2-1, the V gene TRBV30; 8 bases are a match to TRBD1. After removal of 2 bases from V and 4 bases from J, the junction contained 4 bases not matched to a gene. Germline V lookup: CDR1 GTSNPN, CDR2 SVGIG (reference sequence). This CDR3 comprises 14 residues. The CDR3 is CAWSTDREYNEQFF. CDR3 DNA sequence: TGTGCCTGGAGTACGGACAGGGAGTACAATGAGCAGTTCTTC.

In its sample, this clone was seen a few times. The chain is built from TRBV11-2 and TRBJ2-3; 9 nucleotides agree with TRBD1. Germline V lookup: CDR1 SGHAT, CDR2 FQNNGV. CDR3 length equals 15 residues. The V and J ends lost 5 bases and 1 base, in that order; junction bases with no gene match: 4. CDR3 nucleotide sequence: TGTGCCAGCAGCGTCGGGACAGGGCGCACAGATACGCAGTATTTT. The encoded protein is CASSVGTGRTDTQYF.

This chain links TRBV7-2 with TRBJ2-3, with 9 bases identical to TRBD2. V lost 3 bases, J lost 1 base, and 5 bases stayed unmatched. CDR1 is SGHTA and CDR2 is FQGNSA in the germline V gene. The length of the CDR3 is 16 residues. The chain's CDR3 is CASSFSVAGGTDTQYF. The CDR3 region has the DNA TGTGCCAGCAGCTTCTCCGTAGCGGGGGGCACAGATACGCAGTATTTT.

V and J are TRBV10-3 and TRBJ1-1; D remains unclear. This CDR3 region has 15 residues. Looked up from germline, CDR1 is ENHRY and CDR2 is SYGVKD. The ends were cut back, 0 bases at V and 1 base at J, with 9 bases in the middle. CDR3 protein: CAISESLAANTEAFF. CDR3 DNA: TGTGCCATCAGTGAGTCCTTGGCCGCGAACACTGAAGCTTTCTTT.

This chain uses TRBV13 with TRBJ2-5; D uncertain. Trimming left V 1 base short and J 1 base short, with 10 bases between. The CDR3 covers 15 residues. The germline V gene has CDR1 PRHDT and CDR2 FYEKMQ (reference sequence). CDR3 protein: CASSLASSSQETQYF. CDR3 DNA: TGTGCCAGCAGCTTAGCATCTAGTTCCCAAGAGACCCAGTACTTC. Full variable domain (outside the CDR3, taken from reference TRBV13 and TRBJ2-5): AAGVIQSPRHLIKEKRETATLKCYPIPRHDTVYWYQQGPGQDPQFLISFYEKMQSDKGSIPDRFSAQQFSDYHSELNMSSLELGDSALYFCASSLASSSQETQYFGPGTRLLVL.

This clone was seen only once. This chain uses TRBV28 with TRBJ2-1; D remains unclear. Per germline, CDR1 MDHEN and CDR2 SYDVKM. The CDR3 extends over 16 amino acids. Between the trimmed V and J ends, which lost 6 bases and 5 bases, there was a span of 20 bases. The CDR3 spells CASSPRLRNTNNEQFF. CDR3 DNA: TGTGCCAGCAGCCCTAGACTCCGAAATACGAACAATGAGCAGTTCTTC.

The chain links TRBV19 to TRBJ1-1; D is possibly TRBD1 (6 bases). V was cut by 7 bases and J by 5 bases, with 17 bases left in between. The CDR3 is 14 residues long. Germline values: CDR1 LNHDA, CDR2 SQIVND (reference sequence). The chain's CDR3 is CASKRAGVATEAFF. As DNA, the CDR3 is TGTGCCAGTAAGAGGGCAGGGGTGGCGACTGAAGCTTTCTTT.

The CDR3 is CASSPLTGRGERYTF. DNA of the CDR3: TGTGCCAGCAGTCCCCTGACAGGCCGAGGAGAGCGCTACACCTTC. V is TRBV27 and J is TRBJ1-2; perhaps TRBD1 as D (6 bases). V was trimmed by 5 bases and J by 9 bases, leaving 22 bases between them. The CDR3 is 15 residues long. The germline V gene has CDR1 MNHEY and CDR2 SMNVEV (reference sequence).

The CDR3 protein is CASGQGNTEAFF. CDR3 nucleotide sequence: TGTGCCAGCGGACAGGGGAACACTGAAGCTTTCTTT. The chain has TRBV6-6 and TRBJ1-1, with TRBD1 matching over 8 bases. CDR1 and CDR2 from the germline V gene are MNHNY and SVGAGI (reference sequence). This CDR3 has 12 residues. The V and J ends lost 8 bases and 1 base, in that order; junction bases with no gene match: 0.

V gene TRBV6-6 combines with J gene TRBJ2-1; 9 bases fit TRBD2. Trimming took 5 bases from V and 9 from J; bases not matched to a gene: 14. The CDR3 is 16 residues long. Germline V CDR1 and CDR2: MNHNY, SVGAGI (reference sequence). The CDR3 DNA sequence: TGTGCCAGCAGTCCCACGGGGGCGGGAGGGCCCGGTGAGCAGTTCTTC. Protein: CASSPTGAGGPGEQFF.